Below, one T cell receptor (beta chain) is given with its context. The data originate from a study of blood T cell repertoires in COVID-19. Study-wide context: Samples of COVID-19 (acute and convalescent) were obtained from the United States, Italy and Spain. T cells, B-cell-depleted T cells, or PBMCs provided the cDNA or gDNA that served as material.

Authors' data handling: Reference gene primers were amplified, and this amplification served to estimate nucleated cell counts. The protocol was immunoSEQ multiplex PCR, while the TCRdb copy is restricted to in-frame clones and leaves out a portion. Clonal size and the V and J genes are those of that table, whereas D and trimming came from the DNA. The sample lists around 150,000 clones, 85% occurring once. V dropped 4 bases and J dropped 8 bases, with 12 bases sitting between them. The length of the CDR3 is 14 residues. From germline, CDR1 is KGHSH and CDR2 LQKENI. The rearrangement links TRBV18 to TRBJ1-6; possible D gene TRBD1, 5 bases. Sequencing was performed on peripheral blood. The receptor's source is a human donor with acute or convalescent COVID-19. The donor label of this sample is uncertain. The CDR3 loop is CASSLKQEDSPLHF. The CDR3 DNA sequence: TGTGCCAGCTCACTAAAACAGGAAGATTCACCCCTCCACTTT.